The next 8 T cell receptor beta chains were all read from a single sample in a study of CD8 T cells in ankylosing spondylitis. TCRdb itself ran the 5' RACE reads through MiXCR, one entry per CDR3 protein. The table has approximately 39,000 distinct CDR3 sequences, 9.5% to 12% seen once. The sequenced material came from synovial fluid, either unsorted or a sorted T cell fraction (not recorded which). Source of these receptors: a male donor with ankylosing spondylitis.

This sequence joins TRBV29-1 and TRBJ2-1; D not resolved. Germline CDR1 and CDR2: SQVTM and ANQGSEA. V shed 3 bases and J shed 7 bases, with 10 bases lying between them. The CDR3 sequence is 12 residues long. CDR3 in amino acids: CSVDLQRNEQFF. DNA of the CDR3: TGCAGCGTTGACTTACAGAGGAATGAGCAGTTCTTC.

The rearrangement links TRBV11-2 to TRBJ1-1; a possible D gene is TRBD1 (5 bases). Germline lookup yields CDR1 SGHAT and CDR2 FQNNGV. CDR3 length: 16 residues. Deletions cut 1 base from V and 9 bases from J, with 21 bases between. CDR3 DNA: TGTGCCAGCAGCTTAGTGGGTGGGGCCGGAACACTGAAAGCTTTCTTT. Protein sequence: CASSLVGGAGTLKAFF. Together with reference TRBV11-2 and TRBJ1-1, the CDR3 gives the full variable domain: EAGVAQSPRYKIIEKRQSVAFWCNPISGHATLYWYQQILGQGPKLLIQFQNNGVVDDSQLPKDRFSAERLKGVDSTLKIQPAKLEDSAVYLCASSLVGGAGTLKAFFGQGTRLTVV.

In this sample, this clonotype turned up many times. The chain employs TRBV5-1 and TRBJ2-1, with TRBD1 matching 7 bases. This CDR3 is 16 amino acids long. The V segment lost 1 base and the J segment 5 bases; nucleotides outside the gene matches: 9. From germline, CDR1 is SGHRS and CDR2 YFSETQ. The chain's CDR3 is CASSLSSTGVNNEQFF. CDR3 DNA sequence: TGCGCCAGCAGCTTGTCCAGTACAGGGGTCAACAATGAGCAGTTCTTC. Full variable domain (rest looked up from reference TRBV5-1 and TRBJ2-1): KAGVTQTPRYLIKTRGQQVTLSCSPISGHRSVSWYQQTPGQGLQFLFEYFSETQRNKGNFPGRFSGRQFSNSRSEMNVSTLELGDSALYLCASSLSSTGVNNEQFFGPGTRLTVL.

The V call is TRBV7-9, the J call TRBJ2-1; unclear D gene. This CDR3 comprises 15 residues. V dropped 6 bases and J dropped 5 bases, with 17 bases sitting between them. Per germline, CDR1 SEHNR and CDR2 FQNEAQ (reference sequence). The CDR3 DNA sequence: TGTGCCAGCAGGATGGAGACTTTTCGAAACAATGAGCAGTTCTTC. This translates into CASRMETFRNNEQFF.

The chain carries TRBV11-2 and TRBJ2-1; 8 bases are a match to TRBD1. With V trimmed by 3 bases and J by 4 bases, 8 bases remained unmatched. Germline-derived CDR1 and CDR2 are SGHAT and FQNNGV. The CDR3 loop spans 16 amino acids. CDR3 protein: CASSFGAGGEYNEQFF. The DNA of the CDR3 is TGTGCCAGCAGCTTCGGAGCAGGGGGCGAATACAATGAGCAGTTCTTC.

At least ten counts were recorded for this clonotype. This rearrangement joins TRBV20-1 to TRBJ2-1; 13 positions agree with TRBD2. Germline V lookup: CDR1 DFQATT, CDR2 SNEGSKA (reference sequence). The CDR3 consists of 15 residues. V was clipped by 4 bases and J by 9 bases; unmatched bases: 9. CDR3: CSANILAGGEGEQFF. CDR3 DNA: TGCAGTGCTAACATACTAGCGGGAGGGGAGGGTGAGCAGTTCTTC.

The chain employs TRBV11-3 and TRBJ2-2; D gene ambiguous. Germline CDR1 reads SGHNT; CDR2 reads YENEEA. CDR3 size: 13 residues. V was trimmed by 8 bases and J by 5 bases, leaving 12 bases between them. The CDR3 reads CASRLWGTGELFF. DNA of the CDR3: TGTGCCAGCCGTTTATGGGGTACCGGGGAGCTGTTTTTT.

J is TRBJ2-1 and V is TRBV7-8; D gene uncertain. The germline V gene encodes CDR1 SGHVS and CDR2 FQNEAQ. V was trimmed by 4 bases and J by 10 bases, leaving 8 bases between them. The CDR3 totals 11 residues. The CDR3 sequence: CASSSPAEQFF. The DNA of the CDR3 is TGTGCCAGCAGCTCCCCCGCCGAGCAGTTCTTC.